Listed here are 5 T cell receptor beta chains from one sample, sequenced in a study of blood T cell repertoires in COVID-19. Some clones are missing from TCRdb's copy, which holds only in-frame ones; the method was immunoSEQ multiplex PCR. Of approximately 460,000 clones listed, 80% to 90% are singletons. The specimen sequenced was peripheral blood. These receptor sequences come from a man in his late teens or twenties with COVID-19, enrolled during active disease.

CDR3 in amino acids: CASTDRDNSYEQYF. CDR3 nucleotides: TGTGCCAGCACCGACCGGGACAACTCCTACGAGCAGTACTTC. This chain joins TRBV6-5 and TRBJ2-7; D might be TRBD1 (6 bases). Trimming took 7 bases from V and 0 from J, leaving 13 bases between them. The CDR3 sequence is 14 residues long. Per the germline V gene, CDR1 is MNHEY and CDR2 is SVGAGI.

This chain joins TRBV3-1 (or the pseudogene TRBV3-2) and TRBJ1-4; 7 bases fit TRBD1. The CDR3 is made up of 15 amino acids. The V gene end was trimmed by 4 bases and the J gene end by 5 bases; junction bases not matched to a gene: 7. CDR1 LGHDT and CDR2 YNNKEL come from the germline V gene (reference sequence). In nucleotides, the CDR3 is TGTGCCAGCAGCCGATGGGACAGAGACAATGAAAAACTGTTTTTT. Protein sequence: CASSRWDRDNEKLFF.

The chain combines TRBV5-1 with TRBJ2-7; 11 positions match TRBD1. Germline CDR1 is SGHRS and CDR2 is YFSETQ. Trimming removed 4 bases from V and 3 bases from J; junction bases left unmatched: 6. There are 15 residues in the CDR3. CDR3 amino acids: CASSPGQGGFYEQYF. CDR3 DNA: TGCGCCAGCAGCCCGGGACAGGGGGGTTTCTACGAGCAGTACTTC.

This sequence joins TRBV19 and TRBJ2-7; 8 nucleotides line up with TRBD1. CDR1 is LNHDA, CDR2 SQIVND, per germline (reference sequence). The CDR3 covers 15 residues. With V trimmed by 7 bases and J by 2 bases, 10 bases remained unmatched. The CDR3 DNA sequence: TGTGCCAGTATCTACTTAAGGACAGGGACCTACGAGCAGTACTTC. As protein: CASIYLRTGTYEQYF. The full variable domain, its missing parts supplied by reference TRBV19 and TRBJ2-7, is DGGITQSPKYLFRKEGQNVTLSCEQNLNHDAMYWYRQDPGQGLRLIYYSQIVNDFQKGDIAEGYSVSREKKESFPLTVTSAQKNPTAFYLCASIYLRTGTYEQYFGPGTRLTVT.

The rearrangement links TRBV12-5 to TRBJ2-3; perhaps TRBD2 as D (5 bases). There are 16 residues in the CDR3. The germline CDR1 and CDR2 sequences are LGHNT and FRNRAP. V shed 0 bases and J shed 6 bases, with 16 bases lying between them. For the CDR3, the DNA is TGTGCTAGTGGTTTGGTACTAGGCGTGCGAGGTGATACGCAGTATTTT. Translated, it gives CASGLVLGVRGDTQYF.